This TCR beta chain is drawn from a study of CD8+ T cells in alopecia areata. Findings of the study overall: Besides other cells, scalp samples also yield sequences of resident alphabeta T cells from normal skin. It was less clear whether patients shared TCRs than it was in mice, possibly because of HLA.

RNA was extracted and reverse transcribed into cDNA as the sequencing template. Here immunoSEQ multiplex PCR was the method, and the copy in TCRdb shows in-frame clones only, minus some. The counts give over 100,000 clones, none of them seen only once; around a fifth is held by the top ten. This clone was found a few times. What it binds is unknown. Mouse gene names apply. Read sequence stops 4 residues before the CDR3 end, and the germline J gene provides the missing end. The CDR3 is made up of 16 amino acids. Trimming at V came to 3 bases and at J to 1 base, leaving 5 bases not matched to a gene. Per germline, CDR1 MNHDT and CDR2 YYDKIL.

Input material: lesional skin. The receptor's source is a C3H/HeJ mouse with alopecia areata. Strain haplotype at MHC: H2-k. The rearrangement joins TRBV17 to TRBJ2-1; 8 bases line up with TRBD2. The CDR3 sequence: CASSSIAGGNYAEQFF. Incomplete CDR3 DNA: TGTGCTAGCAGTAGTATTGCTGGGGGGAACTATGCT.